These T cell receptor beta chains were read from a single sample in a study of glioma-infiltrating T cells after dendritic cell vaccination. Data came from immunoSEQ multiplex PCR; TCRdb stores just in-frame clones and leaves some out. The table lists 3,000 to 3,500 clones, almost 80% of them singletons. The sequenced sample was tumor tissue, obtained before dendritic cell vaccination. The receptor set was obtained from a human donor with glioblastoma. Each CDR3 is given with its conserved first and last residue. D genes are given only for firm matches. Size tells how often a clone was seen (once, few, many) or the class of an expanded clone, and some rows leave it out.

j_call d_call v_call clone_size cdr3_aa cdr3_nt
TRBJ2-1 TRBD2 TRBV13 - CASSRSGATYNEQFF TGTGCCAGCAGCCGTAGCGGGGCCACCTACAATGAGCAGTTCTTC
TRBJ1-4 - TRBV10-3 once CAISEGNYGEKLFF TGTGCCATCAGTGAGGGCAACTATGGTGAAAAACTGTTTTTT
TRBJ2-7 - TRBV7-2 - CASSYQGGPYEQYF TGTGCCAGCAGCTACCAGGGGGGTCCCTACGAGCAGTACTTC
TRBJ1-4 TRBD1 TRBV11-2 - CASSQGWGQHSEKLFF TGTGCCAGCAGCCAGGGGTGGGGACAGCATAGTGAAAAACTGTTTTTT
TRBJ2-3 TRBD2 TRBV7-2 - CASSPTGGAGITDTQYF TGTGCCAGCAGCCCGACGGGAGGAGCGGGGATCACAGATACGCAGTATTTT
TRBJ2-5 - TRBV6-6 once CASSYQDSEETQYF TGTGCCAGCAGTTATCAGGACAGCGAAGAGACCCAGTACTTC
TRBJ2-3 - TRBV6-1 - CASHRDASRDTQYF TGTGCCAGCCACAGGGATGCTTCACGAGATACGCAGTATTTT
TRBJ2-7 TRBD2 TRBV4-3 - CASSQDPSGAYEQYF TGCGCCAGCAGCCAAGATCCCAGCGGGGCCTACGAGCAGTACTTC
TRBJ1-2 TRBD1 TRBV4-2 - CASSLRGTGGDGYTF TGTGCCAGCAGCCTGCGGGGGACAGGGGGCGATGGCTACACCTTC
TRBJ1-1 - TRBV30 - CAWSATGNTEAFF TGTGCCTGGAGCGCAACCGGGAACACTGAAGCTTTCTTT
TRBJ1-5 - TRBV9 few CASSVGGSGQPQHF TGTGCCAGCAGCGTAGGAGGTTCGGGTCAGCCCCAGCATTTT
TRBJ2-2 TRBD2 TRBV7-2 - CASSLALADTEELFF TGTGCCAGCAGCTTAGCGCTAGCGGACACCGAGGAGCTGTTTTTT
TRBJ1-3 - TRBV5-1 - CASSQQSYSGNTIYF TGCGCCAGCAGCCAACAGTCTTACTCTGGAAACACCATATATTTT
TRBJ1-1 - TRBV30 once CATERGGHTEAFF TGTGCCACCGAACGGGGGGGCCACACTGAAGCTTTCTTT
TRBJ2-3 - TRBV5-5 few CASRSEDSKFLTDTQYF TGTGCCAGCCGGTCGGAGGATTCCAAGTTTCTCACAGATACGCAGTATTTT
TRBJ2-7 - TRBV11-1 - CASSLAEAGWSSYEQYF TGTGCCAGCAGCTTAGCCGAGGCGGGGTGGAGCTCCTACGAGCAGTACTTC
TRBJ1-1 - TRBV19 large CASSIDRGMGTEAFF TGTGCCAGTAGTATAGATCGCGGGATGGGAACTGAAGCTTTCTTT
TRBJ2-3 - TRBV29-1 - CSKSGGSTDTQYF TGCAGTAAATCTGGGGGGTCAACAGATACGCAGTATTTT
TRBJ2-1 TRBD2 TRBV7-2 - CASSLARGTSGGQGLYNEQFF TGTGCCAGCAGCTTAGCGCGGGGGACTAGCGGGGGGCAGGGGCTCTACAATGAGCAGTTCTTC
TRBJ2-7 TRBD1 TRBV6-5 - CASRVPGQGGEQYF TGTGCCAGCAGGGTTCCGGGACAGGGGGGCGAGCAGTACTTC
TRBJ2-7 TRBD1 TRBV20-1 few CSGGQGGEQYF TGCAGTGGGGGACAGGGTGGCGAGCAGTACTTC
TRBJ2-1 - TRBV13 - CASSLAGIPYNEQFF TGTGCCAGCAGCTTAGCAGGGATACCTTACAATGAGCAGTTCTTC
TRBJ1-1 - TRBV18 - CASSSPQGGRTEAFF TGTGCCAGCTCATCTCCTCAGGGAGGAAGGACTGAAGCTTTCTTT
TRBJ2-3 - TRBV6-1 - CASSVGFGAAQGSSTDTQYF TGTGCCAGCAGTGTTGGGTTTGGGGCGGCCCAGGGCTCTAGCACAGATACGCAGTATTTT
TRBJ2-7 - TRBV9 - CASSVEGGGYEQYF TGTGCCAGCAGCGTAGAGGGAGGGGGCTACGAGCAGTACTTC
TRBJ2-3 - TRBV19 - CASSIDRASADTQYF TGTGCCAGTAGTATAGACCGGGCTAGCGCAGATACGCAGTATTTT
TRBJ2-7 - TRBV19 - CASSKLPGEHRHEQYF TGTGCCAGTAGTAAGCTTCCAGGGGAGCATCGGCACGAGCAGTACTTC
TRBJ2-3 TRBD2 TRBV13 - CASSASGDTDTQYF TGTGCCAGCAGCGCTAGCGGCGACACAGATACGCAGTATTTT